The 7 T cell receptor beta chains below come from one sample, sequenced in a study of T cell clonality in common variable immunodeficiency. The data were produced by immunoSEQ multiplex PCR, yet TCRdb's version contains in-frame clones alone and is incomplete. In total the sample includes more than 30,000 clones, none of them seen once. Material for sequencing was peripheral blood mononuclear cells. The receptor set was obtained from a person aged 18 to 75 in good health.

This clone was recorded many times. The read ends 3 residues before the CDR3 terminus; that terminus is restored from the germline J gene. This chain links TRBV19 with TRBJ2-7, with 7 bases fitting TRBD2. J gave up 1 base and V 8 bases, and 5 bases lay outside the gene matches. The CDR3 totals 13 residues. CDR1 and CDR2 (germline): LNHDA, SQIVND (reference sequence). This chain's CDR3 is CASGRETSYEQYF. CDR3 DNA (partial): TGTGCCAGTGGGCGGGAGACTTCCTACGAG.

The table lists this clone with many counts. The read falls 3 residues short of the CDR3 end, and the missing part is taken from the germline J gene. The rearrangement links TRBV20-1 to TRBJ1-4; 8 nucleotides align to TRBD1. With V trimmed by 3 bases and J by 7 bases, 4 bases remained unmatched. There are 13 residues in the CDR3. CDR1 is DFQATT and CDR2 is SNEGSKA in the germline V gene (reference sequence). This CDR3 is CSASRTGSEKLFF. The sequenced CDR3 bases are TGCAGTGCTAGTCGGACAGGGTCTGAAAAA.

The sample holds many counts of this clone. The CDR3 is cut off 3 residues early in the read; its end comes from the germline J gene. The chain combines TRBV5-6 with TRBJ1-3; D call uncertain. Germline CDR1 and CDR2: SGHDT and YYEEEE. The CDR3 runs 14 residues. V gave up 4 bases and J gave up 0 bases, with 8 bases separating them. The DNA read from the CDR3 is TGTGCCAGCAGCACACCGAGCTCTGGAAACACC. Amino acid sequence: CASSTPSSGNT. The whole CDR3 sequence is CASSTPSSGNTIYF.

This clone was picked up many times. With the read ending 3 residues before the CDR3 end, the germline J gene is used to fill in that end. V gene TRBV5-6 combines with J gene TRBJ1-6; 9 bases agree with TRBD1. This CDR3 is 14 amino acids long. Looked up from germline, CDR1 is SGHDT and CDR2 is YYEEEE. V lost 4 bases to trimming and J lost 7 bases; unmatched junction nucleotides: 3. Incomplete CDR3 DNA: TGTGCCAGCAGCCCCGACAGGGGGAATTCACCC. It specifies CASSPDRGNSP. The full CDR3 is CASSPDRGNSPLHF.

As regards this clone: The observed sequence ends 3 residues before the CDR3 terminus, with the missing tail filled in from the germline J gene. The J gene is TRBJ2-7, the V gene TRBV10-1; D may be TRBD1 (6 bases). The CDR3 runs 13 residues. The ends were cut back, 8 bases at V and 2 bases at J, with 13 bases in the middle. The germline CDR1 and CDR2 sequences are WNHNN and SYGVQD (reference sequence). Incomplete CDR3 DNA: TGCGCCAGCGGATCCAACAGGGCCTACGAG. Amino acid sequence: CASGSNRAYE. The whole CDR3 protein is CASGSNRAYEQYF.

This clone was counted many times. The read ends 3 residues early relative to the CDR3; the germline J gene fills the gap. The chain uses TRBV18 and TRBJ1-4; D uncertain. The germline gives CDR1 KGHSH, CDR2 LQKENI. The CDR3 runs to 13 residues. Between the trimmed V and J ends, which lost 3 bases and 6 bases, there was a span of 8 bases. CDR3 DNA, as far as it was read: TGTGCCAGCTCACCTCAACTAGATGAAAAA. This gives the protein CASSPQLDEK. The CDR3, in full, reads CASSPQLDEKLFF.

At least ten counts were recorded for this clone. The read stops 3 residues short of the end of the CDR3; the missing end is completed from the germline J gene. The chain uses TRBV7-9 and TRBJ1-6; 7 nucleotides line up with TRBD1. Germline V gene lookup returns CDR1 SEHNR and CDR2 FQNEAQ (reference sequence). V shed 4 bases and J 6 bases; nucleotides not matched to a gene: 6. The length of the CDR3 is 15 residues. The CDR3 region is CASSSGTAINSPLHF. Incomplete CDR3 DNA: TGTGCCAGCAGCTCCGGGACAGCTATTAATTCACCC.